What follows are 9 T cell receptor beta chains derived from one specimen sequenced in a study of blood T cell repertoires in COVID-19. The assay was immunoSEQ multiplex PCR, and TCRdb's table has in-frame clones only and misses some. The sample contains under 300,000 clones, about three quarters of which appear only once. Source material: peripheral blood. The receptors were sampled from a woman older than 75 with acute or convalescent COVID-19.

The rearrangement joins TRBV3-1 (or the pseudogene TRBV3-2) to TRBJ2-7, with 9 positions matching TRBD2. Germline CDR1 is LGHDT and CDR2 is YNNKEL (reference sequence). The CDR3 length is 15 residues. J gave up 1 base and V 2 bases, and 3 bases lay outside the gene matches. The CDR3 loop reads CASSQMRGGSYEQYF. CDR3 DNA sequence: TGTGCCAGCAGCCAAATGCGGGGGGGTTCCTACGAGCAGTACTTC.

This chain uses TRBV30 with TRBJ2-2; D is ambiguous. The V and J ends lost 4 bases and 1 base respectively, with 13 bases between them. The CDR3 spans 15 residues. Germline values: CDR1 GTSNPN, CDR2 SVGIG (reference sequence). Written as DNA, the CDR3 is TGTGCCTGGACCGCCGGCAGGATGAACACCGGGGAGCTGTTTTTT. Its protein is CAWTAGRMNTGELFF.

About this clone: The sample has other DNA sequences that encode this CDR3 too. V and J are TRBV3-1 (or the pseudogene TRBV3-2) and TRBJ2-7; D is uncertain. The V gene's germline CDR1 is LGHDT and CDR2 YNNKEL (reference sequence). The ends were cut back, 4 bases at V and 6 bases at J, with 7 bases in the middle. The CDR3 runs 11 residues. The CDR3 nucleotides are TGTGCCAGCAGCCGCGGTTCCGAGCAGTACTTC. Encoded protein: CASSRGSEQYF.

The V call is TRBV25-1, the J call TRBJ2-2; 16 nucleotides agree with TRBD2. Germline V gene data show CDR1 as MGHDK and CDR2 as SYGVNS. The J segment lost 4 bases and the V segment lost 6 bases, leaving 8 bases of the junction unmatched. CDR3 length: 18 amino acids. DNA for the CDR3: TGTGCCAGCAGCGATCCGGGACTAGCGGGAGGGCCCACCGGGGAGCTGTTTTTT. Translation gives CASSDPGLAGGPTGELFF.

CDR3 nucleotide sequence: TGCGCCAGCCCCGCAGGGCCGGGAAACACCATATATTTT. This sequence encodes CASPAGPGNTIYF. The chain uses TRBV23-1 and TRBJ1-3; D might be TRBD1 (5 bases). TRBV23-1 is designated an ORF whose function remains uncertain. The CDR3 covers 13 residues. The ends were cut back, 8 bases at V and 4 bases at J, with 12 bases in the middle.

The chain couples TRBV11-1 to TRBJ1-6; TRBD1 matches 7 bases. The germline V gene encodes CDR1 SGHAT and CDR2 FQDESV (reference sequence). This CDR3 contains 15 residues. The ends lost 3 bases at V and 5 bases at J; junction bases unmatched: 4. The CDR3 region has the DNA TGTGCCAGCAGCTTCGGGACAGCTGATAATTCACCCCTCCACTTT. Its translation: CASSFGTADNSPLHF.

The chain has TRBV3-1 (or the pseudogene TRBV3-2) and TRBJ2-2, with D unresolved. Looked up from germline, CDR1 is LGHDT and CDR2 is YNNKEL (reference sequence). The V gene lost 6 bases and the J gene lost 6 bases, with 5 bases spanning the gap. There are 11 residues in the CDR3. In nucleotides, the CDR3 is TGTGCCAGCAGGTTATCCGGGGAGCTGTTTTTT. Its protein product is CASRLSGELFF.

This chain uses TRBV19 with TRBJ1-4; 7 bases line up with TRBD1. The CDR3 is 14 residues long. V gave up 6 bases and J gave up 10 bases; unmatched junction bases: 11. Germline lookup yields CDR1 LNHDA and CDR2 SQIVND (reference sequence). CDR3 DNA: TGTGCCAGTAGGTTACAGGGGCTTTATGGAAAACTGTTTTTT. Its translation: CASRLQGLYGKLFF.

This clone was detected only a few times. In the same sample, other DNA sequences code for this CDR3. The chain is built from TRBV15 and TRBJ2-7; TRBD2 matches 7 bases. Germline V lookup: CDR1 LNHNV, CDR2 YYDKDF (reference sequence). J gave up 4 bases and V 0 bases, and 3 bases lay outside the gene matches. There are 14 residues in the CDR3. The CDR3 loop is CATSRDRGGYEQYF. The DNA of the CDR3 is TGTGCCACCAGCAGAGATCGCGGGGGTTACGAGCAGTACTTC.